What follows are 10 T cell receptor beta chains derived from one specimen sequenced in a study of cytomegalovirus exposure and HLA in healthy donors. Primers included in the PCR were 60 Vbeta and 13 Jbeta primers. TCRdb keeps only in-frame clones here, not all; method: immunoSEQ multiplex PCR. The sample has approximately 110,000 clones, approximately 86% seen once; the top ten hold 5% to 6.5%. Material: PBMCs. The receptors stem from a man aged 18-30 years in good health and CMV-seronegative.

The rearrangement uses TRBV5-4 and TRBJ2-7; a weak D match, TRBD1 (6 bases). There are 13 residues in the CDR3. V shed 4 bases and J shed 5 bases, with 13 bases lying between them. Germline V gene data show CDR1 as SGHNT and CDR2 as YYREEE (reference sequence). In DNA form, the CDR3 reads TGTGCCAGCAGCCCGAGGGGGATCGACGAGCAGTACTTC. Protein: CASSPRGIDEQYF.

The V call is TRBV10-1, the J call TRBJ1-1; D gene ambiguous. V lost 4 bases to trimming and J lost 1 base, with 7 bases between them. CDR1 and CDR2 from the germline V gene are WNHNN and SYGVQD (reference sequence). The CDR3 contains 13 residues. The CDR3 spells CASSGQPNTEAFF. CDR3 DNA sequence: TGCGCCAGCAGTGGACAACCGAACACTGAAGCTTTCTTT.

The chain is built from TRBV27 and TRBJ2-7; D may be TRBD2 (6 bases). The CDR3 is made up of 15 amino acids. Germline CDR1 and CDR2: MNHEY and SMNVEV (reference sequence). Trimming stripped 2 bases from V and 4 bases from J, with 15 bases between. CDR3 sequence: CASSLRRGSPYEQYF. In DNA, the CDR3 is TGTGCCAGCAGTTTACGGCGGGGTTCCCCGTACGAGCAGTACTTC.

The chain joins TRBV5-1 to TRBJ2-7; D perhaps matches TRBD2 (7 bases). V was trimmed by 4 bases and J by 7 bases, leaving 18 bases between them. The CDR3 totals 14 residues. The V gene's germline CDR1 is SGHRS and CDR2 YFSETQ. CDR3: CASSGGAPIGEQYF. The CDR3, as DNA: TGCGCCAGCAGCGGGGGGGCCCCGATTGGGGAGCAGTACTTC.

This clone was found a few times. V gene TRBV5-4 combines with J gene TRBJ2-7, with D hard to call. With 1 base removed from V and 1 base from J, the gap between germline ends came to 6 bases. Germline CDR1 is SGHNT and CDR2 is YYREEE (reference sequence). The CDR3 loop spans 13 amino acids. The CDR3: CASSLSLSYEQYF. The CDR3 nucleotides are TGTGCCAGCAGCTTGAGCCTTTCCTACGAGCAGTACTTC.

V and J are TRBV5-6 and TRBJ2-3; possibly TRBD2 for D (6 bases). Trimming left V 3 bases short and J 5 bases short, with 19 bases between. Per germline, CDR1 SGHDT and CDR2 YYEEEE. CDR3 length: 16 amino acids. The CDR3 region is CASSYRAGTLGDTQYF. DNA of the CDR3: TGTGCCAGCAGCTACCGGGCGGGAACCCTCGGAGATACGCAGTATTTT.

This clone was detected once. The chain recombines TRBV5-1 with TRBJ2-7, with 7 nucleotides matching TRBD2. The CDR3 has 15 residues. J lost 6 bases, V lost 6 bases, and 15 bases had no gene match. Germline V gene data show CDR1 as SGHRS and CDR2 as YFSETQ. CDR3 sequence (DNA): TGCGCCAGCACCTCGGGGGGAGGGCTATTACTCGAGCAGTACTTC. Amino acid sequence: CASTSGGGLLLEQYF.

J is TRBJ1-2 and V is TRBV25-1; tentatively, D is TRBD1 (5 bases). Germline V lookup: CDR1 MGHDK, CDR2 SYGVNS. The CDR3 runs to 12 residues. Trimming took off 5 bases at V and 4 bases at J, with 8 bases between the two ends. The CDR3 nucleotides are TGTGCCAGCAGTTCGACAGTCTATGGCTACACCTTC. Protein product: CASSSTVYGYTF.

V and J are TRBV10-1 and TRBJ2-7; possible D gene TRBD2, 6 bases. Trimming pared 0 bases from V and 0 bases from J, leaving 9 bases between. Per the germline V gene, CDR1 is WNHNN and CDR2 is SYGVQD (reference sequence). There are 15 residues in the CDR3. CDR3 loop: CASSESYGSSYEQYF. DNA of the CDR3: TGCGCCAGCAGTGAGTCTTACGGGAGCTCCTACGAGCAGTACTTC.

This clone was detected a few times. The rearrangement uses TRBV28 and TRBJ1-2, with D possibly being TRBD1 (5 bases). Trimming cost V 4 bases and J 4 bases, with 19 bases left between them. The germline CDR1 and CDR2 sequences are MDHEN and SYDVKM. This CDR3 contains 16 residues. CDR3 protein: CASSSGIGEGSYGYTF. The CDR3 coding sequence is TGTGCCAGCAGTTCCGGAATAGGGGAGGGAAGCTATGGCTACACCTTC.